Described below is a single TCR beta chain sequence and its context. Time point given: patch test 3, about 24 weeks after DPC sensitization. Specified treatment: therapeutic diphenylcyclopropenone sensitization with weekly scalp DPC. This sample stems from a study of human T cells and chemical hapten exposure. The CDR3 length is 18 residues. Looked up from germline, CDR1 is PRHDT and CDR2 is FYEKMQ (reference sequence). Germline trimming cut 5 bases from V and 8 bases from J; bases unmatched to any gene: 20. TCRdb independently ran MiXCR on the RACE reads; one entry per CDR3 protein. Of some 30,000 distinct CDR3 sequences detected, 5.8% appear once; the ten largest clones hold around 5%.

The material was whole blood, obtained in connection with sensitization to the hapten diphenylcyclopropenone (DPC). The source of this sequence is a man aged 30 to 45 with alopecia areata. Some clones in this sample may be carry-over from other donors' samples. The chain couples TRBV13 to TRBJ1-2, with 10 bases that match TRBD1. The CDR3 protein is CASSNLRDRGSSVRGYTF. CDR3 DNA: TGTGCCAGCAGCAATCTCCGGGACAGGGGATCCTCGGTGAGGGGCTACACCTTC.